This passage covers 27 T cell receptor beta chains from one sample sequenced in a study of T cells in Graves' hyperthyroidism and ophthalmopathy. There were TCR beta CDR3 regions amplified from RNA transcripts. Initially, a first-round RT-PCR of the TCR CDR3 employed the HTBI primer set. TCRdb reprocessed the multiplex PCR reads via MiXCR and lists one record per CDR3 protein. The repertoire has 300,000 to 500,000 distinct CDR3 sequences, around 15% of them found once; the top ten carry under 30%. What was sequenced was blood. These receptor sequences come from a man in his fifties with Graves' ophthalmopathy.

This clonotype appeared a few times. V is TRBV9 and J is TRBJ2-2; D call uncertain. CDR1 SGDLS and CDR2 YYNGEE come from the germline V gene. The CDR3 is made up of 14 amino acids. V lost 0 bases and J 0 bases, leaving 3 bases between the germline ends. CDR3 DNA: TGTGCCAGCAGCGTAGCCCCGAACACCGGGGAGCTGTTTTTT. Protein: CASSVAPNTGELFF.

CDR3: CASSLGIVGTDTQYF. The CDR3 DNA reads as TGTGCCAGCAGCTTAGGAATAGTGGGCACAGATACGCAGTATTTT. The chain couples TRBV11-2 to TRBJ2-3; D remains ambiguous. The V and J ends lost 1 base and 1 base respectively, with 9 bases between them. Germline V gene lookup returns CDR1 SGHAT and CDR2 FQNNGV. The CDR3 covers 15 residues.

This clonotype was seen only a few times. The rearrangement links TRBV20-1 to TRBJ2-5; TRBD1 matches at 8 bases. This CDR3 has 13 amino acids. J was trimmed by 4 bases and V by 5 bases; bases with no gene match: 6. Germline V gives CDR1 DFQATT, CDR2 SNEGSKA (reference sequence). CDR3 region: CSASVTGVETQYF. CDR3 in DNA: TGCAGTGCTTCGGTGACAGGGGTAGAGACCCAGTACTTC.

This clonotype was observed at least ten times. J is TRBJ2-7 and V is TRBV18, with D possibly being TRBD2 (5 bases). Germline V gene lookup returns CDR1 KGHSH and CDR2 LQKENI. The V end was cut by 5 bases, the J end by 1 base, with 6 bases between. The CDR3 is made up of 12 amino acids. The CDR3 bases are TGTGCCAGCTCAAGACTATCCTACGAGCAGTACTTC. Translated, it gives CASSRLSYEQYF.

The V gene is TRBV19, the J gene TRBJ1-4, with a possible D match to TRBD1 (6 bases). Between the trimmed V and J ends, which lost 5 bases and 2 bases, there was a span of 18 bases. The length of the CDR3 is 17 residues. Germline loops: CDR1 LNHDA, CDR2 SQIVND (reference sequence). The CDR3 DNA sequence: TGTGCCAGTAGTGAAGGCTTGAACAGGGCCACTAATGAAAAACTGTTTTTT. Protein sequence: CASSEGLNRATNEKLFF.

This clonotype occurred many times. The rearrangement uses TRBV7-9 and TRBJ1-2; D gene ambiguous. V gave up 4 bases and J gave up 2 bases, with 8 bases separating them. Germline assignment: CDR1 SEHNR and CDR2 FQNEAQ (reference sequence). CDR3 length: 13 amino acids. CDR3 in amino acids: CASSSGPNYGYTF. As DNA, the CDR3 is TGTGCCAGCAGCTCGGGCCCCAACTATGGCTACACCTTC.

This clonotype was counted at least ten times. The V gene is TRBV11-2, the J gene TRBJ1-4; D is unresolved. V was trimmed by 0 bases and J by 5 bases, leaving 4 bases between them. This CDR3 is 13 amino acids long. CDR1 SGHAT and CDR2 FQNNGV come from the germline V gene. CDR3 amino acids: CASSLDLNEKLFF. The CDR3 region has the DNA TGTGCCAGCAGCTTAGATCTAAATGAAAAACTGTTTTTT.

A few counts support this clonotype. The V call is TRBV20-1, the J call TRBJ2-1, with D unresolved. Germline V CDR1 and CDR2: DFQATT, SNEGSKA (reference sequence). This CDR3 has 16 residues. Between the trimmed V and J ends, which lost 6 bases and 0 bases, there was a span of 18 bases. CDR3 nucleotides: TGCAGTGCCCCGAGGTTTGGCGGAACCTCCTACAATGAGCAGTTCTTC. Protein: CSAPRFGGTSYNEQFF.

This clonotype was recorded a few times. CDR3 DNA sequence: TGTGCCAACAGCCCACTGCAGGGGGCCAACGTCCTGACTTTC. Translating gives CANSPLQGANVLTF. The J gene is TRBJ2-6, the V gene TRBV6-1, with D unclear. Germline CDR1 reads MNHNS; CDR2 reads SASEGT. The CDR3 is 14 residues long. V gave up 10 bases and J gave up 4 bases, with 14 bases separating them.

The chain carries TRBV2 and TRBJ2-7; D is perhaps TRBD1 (5 bases). Germline CDR1 reads SNHLY; CDR2 reads FYNNEI. CDR3 length: 14 amino acids. Here the CDR3 DNA reads TGTACTACTACAGCAGGGCTCCCTGGATACGAGCAGTACTTC. Translation: CTTTAGLPGYEQYF.

In its sample, this clonotype was seen many times. The gene calls are TRBV3-1 and TRBJ1-2; D may be TRBD1 (5 bases). This CDR3 has 15 amino acids. Trimming took 2 bases from V and 0 from J, leaving 10 bases between them. CDR1 and CDR2 (germline): LGHDT, YNNKEL (reference sequence). As DNA, the CDR3 is TGTGCCAGCAGCCAAAGGCCAGGGACTAACTATGGCTACACCTTC. It is translated as CASSQRPGTNYGYTF.

This clonotype showed up many times. This chain links TRBV5-1 with TRBJ2-5, with TRBD2 as a possible D gene (6 bases). Trimming shortened V by 2 bases and J by 5 bases, and 13 bases separated the two germline ends. This CDR3 region has 14 residues. The germline V gene has CDR1 SGHRS and CDR2 YFSETQ. CDR3 in amino acids: CASSFPGSGETQYF. CDR3 bases: TGCGCCAGCAGCTTCCCCGGGAGCGGGGAGACCCAGTACTTC. The variable domain in full, with the rest retrieved from reference TRBV5-1 and TRBJ2-5, is KAGVTQTPRYLIKTRGQQVTLSCSPISGHRSVSWYQQTPGQGLQFLFEYFSETQRNKGNFPGRFSGRQFSNSRSEMNVSTLELGDSALYLCASSFPGSGETQYFGPGTRLLVL.

The rearrangement uses TRBV20-1 and TRBJ1-4; no reliable D call. Germline V lookup: CDR1 DFQATT, CDR2 SNEGSKA (reference sequence). The CDR3 runs 11 residues. The CDR3, as DNA: TGCGGTGGGGAGACTAATGAAAAACTGTTTTTT. It encodes CGGETNEKLFF.

This clonotype was seen repeatedly, ten times or more. The V call is TRBV7-8, the J call TRBJ2-1, with 11 bases that match TRBD2. The germline V gene encodes CDR1 SGHVS and CDR2 FQNEAQ. V lost 5 bases and J lost 9; bases outside the gene matches: 9. The length of the CDR3 is 15 residues. The chain's CDR3 is CASSSSGLAETEQFF. The CDR3 bases are TGTGCCAGCAGCAGCTCGGGACTAGCGGAGACTGAGCAGTTCTTC.

This clonotype was detected many times. The V call is TRBV3-1, the J call TRBJ2-7, with D hard to call. Germline CDR1 is LGHDT and CDR2 is YNNKEL (reference sequence). CDR3 length equals 15 residues. The V and J ends lost 4 bases and 1 base respectively, with 14 bases between them. CDR3 nucleotides: TGTGCCAGCAGCCCTGAAACCACCCTATCCTACGAGCAGTACTTC. Encoded protein: CASSPETTLSYEQYF.

This clonotype showed up many times. The chain is built from TRBV3-1 and TRBJ2-3; 7 nucleotides align to TRBD2. Germline CDR1 is LGHDT and CDR2 is YNNKEL (reference sequence). V shed 0 bases, J shed 10 bases, and the junction held 10 bases outside the gene matches. This CDR3 has 15 residues. CDR3 nucleotide sequence: TGTGCCAGCAGCCAAGATTACGGCGGGAGTACGGCGCAGTATTTT. It specifies CASSQDYGGSTAQYF.

This clonotype was picked up many times. The chain carries TRBV3-1 and TRBJ1-1; no definite D call. CDR3 length equals 14 residues. V gave up 6 bases and J gave up 0 bases, with 11 bases separating them. Germline assignment: CDR1 LGHDT and CDR2 YNNKEL (reference sequence). CDR3 residues: CASSHRTVNTEAFF. The CDR3 bases are TGTGCCAGCAGTCATCGGACGGTGAACACTGAAGCTTTCTTT.

The chain joins TRBV28 to TRBJ2-7; 7 bases align to TRBD1. CDR3 length: 15 amino acids. Germline trimming cut 3 bases from V and 6 bases from J; bases unmatched to any gene: 11. The germline CDR1 and CDR2 sequences are MDHEN and SYDVKM. This CDR3 reads CASSFPETGSGEQYF. The CDR3 coding sequence is TGTGCCAGCAGTTTCCCTGAGACAGGGTCGGGCGAGCAGTACTTC.

This clonotype was picked up many times. The V gene is TRBV28, the J gene TRBJ2-7, with 7 bases identical to TRBD2. Germline trimming cut 10 bases from V and 3 bases from J; bases unmatched to any gene: 12. CDR1 is MDHEN, CDR2 SYDVKM, per germline. CDR3 length: 14 amino acids. CDR3 sequence reads: CAISAPGGSYEQYF. The CDR3 DNA reads TGTGCCATTAGCGCCCCCGGGGGGAGCTACGAGCAGTACTTC.

This clonotype was seen many times. This chain joins TRBV3-1 and TRBJ1-1; D remains unclear. CDR1 LGHDT and CDR2 YNNKEL come from the germline V gene (reference sequence). V lost 7 bases to trimming and J lost 5 bases, with 14 bases between them. This CDR3 contains 13 residues. CDR3 nucleotide sequence: TGTGCCAGCATTACAACTGGTGGTACTGAAGCTTTCTTT. Its protein product is CASITTGGTEAFF.

This clonotype was seen repeatedly, ten times or more. The gene calls are TRBV9 and TRBJ2-7, with 12 bases identical to TRBD2. Losses at the gene ends were 4 bases for V and 7 bases for J; bases not matched to a gene: 9. The CDR3 contains 15 residues. The germline V gene has CDR1 SGDLS and CDR2 YYNGEE. The DNA of the CDR3 is TGTGCCAGCAGCCCCACCGGACTAGCGGGGAAAGAGCAGTACTTC. Protein sequence: CASSPTGLAGKEQYF.

In regard to this clonotype: A junction boundary mismatches the germline segment, possibly from a read error. This chain links TRBV6-5 with TRBJ1-2; maybe TRBD1 (6 bases). Looked up from germline, CDR1 is MNHEY and CDR2 is SVGAGI. This CDR3 has 14 residues. CDR3 amino acids: CASSWGRTNYGYIF. The CDR3 DNA follows: TGTGCCAGCAGTTGGGGGCGGACTAACTATGGCTACATCTTC.

This clonotype was found a few times. This chain joins TRBV12-3 or TRBV12-4 and TRBJ2-6; D unresolved. Trimming pared 7 bases from V and 2 bases from J, leaving 3 bases between. This CDR3 is built from 12 residues. CDR3 sequence: CASMTGANVLTF. The CDR3 DNA sequence: TGTGCCAGCATGACTGGGGCCAACGTCCTGACTTTC.

This clonotype was recorded a few times. The chain combines TRBV2 with TRBJ2-5, with TRBD1 as a possible D gene (5 bases). Germline lookup yields CDR1 SNHLY and CDR2 FYNNEI. The CDR3 runs to 17 residues. The ends were cut back, 3 bases at V and 2 bases at J, with 19 bases in the middle. CDR3 nucleotides: TGTGCCAGCAGTGACCTTGACAGCCCTAAGACGCAAGAGACCCAGTACTTC. The encoded protein is CASSDLDSPKTQETQYF.

V and J are TRBV5-4 and TRBJ2-5; tentatively, D is TRBD2 (7 bases). CDR3 length: 16 amino acids. Germline V gene lookup returns CDR1 SGHNT and CDR2 YYREEE (reference sequence). Trimming took off 4 bases at V and 4 bases at J, with 20 bases between the two ends. The CDR3 sequence is CASSTRGRGARETQYF. CDR3 DNA sequence: TGTGCCAGCAGCACCCGGGGGAGGGGGGCGCGAGAGACCCAGTACTTC. The entire variable domain, with the rest obtained from reference TRBV5-4 and TRBJ2-5, is as follows: ETGVTQSPTHLIKTRGQQVTLRCSSQSGHNTVSWYQQALGQGPQFIFQYYREEENGRGNFPPRFSGLQFPNYSSELNVNALELDDSALYLCASSTRGRGARETQYFGPGTRLLVL.

This clonotype has a handful of counts. The chain carries TRBV18 and TRBJ2-7, with TRBD1 identical over 7 bases. The CDR3 runs to 14 residues. J was trimmed by 4 bases and V by 4 bases; bases with no gene match: 7. Germline V CDR1 and CDR2: KGHSH, LQKENI. This CDR3 reads CASSLGQVRYEQYF. CDR3 coding DNA: TGTGCCAGCTCACTAGGACAGGTTCGATACGAGCAGTACTTC.

This clonotype has at least ten counts. V is TRBV28 and J is TRBJ1-6, with D perhaps TRBD1 (5 bases). The CDR3 covers 15 residues. The ends were cut back, 8 bases at V and 4 bases at J, with 15 bases in the middle. Per the germline V gene, CDR1 is MDHEN and CDR2 is SYDVKM. The CDR3 sequence is CASERGGTYNSPLHF. As DNA, the CDR3 is TGTGCCAGCGAGCGGGGCGGAACGTATAATTCACCCCTCCACTTT.